This TCR beta chain was identified during a study of identical twins. One entry per CDR3 protein, called by TCRdb with MiXCR from the 5' RACE reads. The sample carries 350,000 to 450,000 distinct CDR3 sequences, approximately 17% recorded once. The CDR3 contains 14 residues. CDR1 ENHRY and CDR2 SYGVKD come from the germline V gene. V dropped 6 bases and J dropped 2 bases, with 12 bases sitting between them. The origin of this receptor is a man aged 45-60 years in good health. The gene calls are TRBV10-3 and TRBJ2-3; D is unclear. The specimen was naive T cells sorted from blood. CDR3 DNA: TGTGCCATCAGGGTTGGGCGGTCCACAGATACGCAGTATTTT. As protein: CAIRVGRSTDTQYF.